A single sample gave rise to the 15 T cell receptor beta chains below, sequenced in a study of cytomegalovirus exposure and HLA in healthy donors. Use of 60 Vbeta and 13 Jbeta primers characterized the PCR. Sequencing used immunoSEQ multiplex PCR; TCRdb keeps in-frame clones, though not all of them. The data hold about 170,000 clones, with over 65% observed a single time. Sequencing input: PBMCs. These receptors were collected from a female donor in good health and CMV-seronegative.

The rearrangement uses TRBV28 and TRBJ2-7; 8 nucleotides line up with TRBD1. Germline values: CDR1 MDHEN, CDR2 SYDVKM. This CDR3 is built from 14 residues. V dropped 6 bases and J dropped 5; count of bases not matched to a gene: 9. CDR3 protein: CASSLQGENHEQYF. The CDR3 nucleotides are TGTGCCAGCAGCCTACAGGGGGAGAACCACGAGCAGTACTTC.

The chain links TRBV7-9 to TRBJ1-2; 7 nucleotides match TRBD1. With V trimmed by 1 base and J by 2 bases, 4 bases remained unmatched. Looked up from germline, CDR1 is SEHNR and CDR2 is FQNEAQ (reference sequence). There are 15 residues in the CDR3. CDR3 protein: CASSLVQTGNYGYTF. Here the CDR3 DNA reads TGTGCCAGCAGCTTAGTCCAGACAGGGAACTATGGCTACACCTTC.

The chain carries TRBV7-2 and TRBJ1-4, with D tentatively TRBD1 (5 bases). The germline V gene has CDR1 SGHTA and CDR2 FQGNSA. The CDR3 is 15 residues long. V gave up 5 bases and J gave up 5 bases, with 15 bases separating them. The CDR3 region is CASSPQRQPNEKLFF. CDR3 bases: TGTGCCAGCAGCCCCCAAAGACAGCCCAATGAAAAACTGTTTTTT.

The chain carries TRBV7-9 and TRBJ1-1; no clear D. Germline values: CDR1 SEHNR, CDR2 FQNEAQ (reference sequence). The CDR3 has 13 residues. Trimming pared 5 bases from V and 2 bases from J, leaving 9 bases between. This CDR3 is CASSQQINTEAFF. In DNA form, the CDR3 reads TGTGCCAGCAGCCAACAGATTAACACTGAAGCTTTCTTT.

The chain uses TRBV19 and TRBJ1-4, with 8 bases fitting TRBD1. This CDR3 comprises 14 residues. With V trimmed by 9 bases and J by 3 bases, 6 bases remained unmatched. CDR1 is LNHDA, CDR2 SQIVND, per germline (reference sequence). The DNA for the CDR3 is TGTGCCAGCCTCCAGACAGGGGCTAATGAAAAACTGTTTTTT. Translating it yields CASLQTGANEKLFF.

The chain joins TRBV7-2 to TRBJ2-1; tentatively, D is TRBD2 (6 bases). In germline, CDR1 is SGHTA, CDR2 FQGNSA. The CDR3 totals 14 residues. Deletions cut 5 bases from V and 5 bases from J, with 13 bases between. CDR3 residues: CASSLRRDNNEQFF. DNA for the CDR3: TGTGCCAGCAGCCTTAGGCGGGATAACAATGAGCAGTTCTTC.

This chain connects TRBV9 to TRBJ2-1; 13 nucleotides line up with TRBD2. The junction had 12 bases not matched to a gene; V was cut back by 4 bases and J by 2 bases. Germline lookup yields CDR1 SGDLS and CDR2 YYNGEE. CDR3 length: 19 residues. The CDR3: CASSPRGLAGESPYNEQFF. CDR3 DNA: TGTGCCAGCAGCCCTCGCGGACTAGCGGGAGAAAGCCCCTACAATGAGCAGTTCTTC.

This clone has only one observation. The rearrangement uses TRBV9 and TRBJ2-1; D may be TRBD1 (5 bases). From germline, CDR1 is SGDLS and CDR2 YYNGEE. V was clipped by 6 bases and J by 3 bases, with 19 bases between them. This CDR3 comprises 16 residues. The chain's CDR3 is CASNSQGSTGYNEQFF. CDR3 DNA: TGTGCCAGCAACAGCCAGGGTTCCACGGGCTACAATGAGCAGTTCTTC.

In this sample, this clone turned up once. The chain recombines TRBV6-5 with TRBJ1-1; 12 nucleotides align to TRBD1. The CDR3 contains 15 residues. With V trimmed by 0 bases and J by 10 bases, 6 bases remained unmatched. Germline V CDR1 and CDR2: MNHEY, SVGAGI. CDR3 protein: CASSYSGTGGSGAFF. The CDR3 region has the DNA TGTGCCAGCAGTTACTCCGGGACAGGGGGCTCGGGAGCTTTCTTT.

This clone was observed a handful of times. The chain carries TRBV4-2 and TRBJ2-7, with 11 bases aligning to TRBD1. V was clipped by 1 base and J by 3 bases; unmatched bases: 8. This CDR3 is 17 amino acids long. Germline V gene lookup returns CDR1 LGHNA and CDR2 YNFKEQ. CDR3 sequence: CASSQVPAGTGGYEQYF. CDR3 in DNA: TGTGCCAGCAGCCAAGTCCCCGCCGGGACAGGGGGCTACGAGCAGTACTTC.

The chain recombines TRBV7-9 with TRBJ2-3; a possible D gene is TRBD2 (6 bases). The CDR3 consists of 16 residues. CDR1 is SEHNR and CDR2 is FQNEAQ in the germline V gene (reference sequence). Trimming stripped 0 bases from V and 6 bases from J, with 16 bases between. CDR3 region: CASSLAGGSGVDTQYF. The CDR3 nucleotides are TGTGCCAGCAGCTTAGCAGGTGGATCGGGGGTCGATACGCAGTATTTT.

This clone was detected once. Other DNA sequences from this sample encode an identical CDR3 as well. The chain joins TRBV7-3 to TRBJ2-6; 7 positions match TRBD2. V shed 4 bases and J 2 bases; nucleotides not matched to a gene: 2. The CDR3 extends over 15 amino acids. From germline, CDR1 is SGHTA and CDR2 FQGTGA. The CDR3 sequence is CASSSGGTGANVLTF. DNA of the CDR3: TGTGCCAGCAGCTCGGGAGGAACTGGGGCCAACGTCCTGACTTTC. The full variable domain, completed using reference TRBV7-3 and TRBJ2-6, is GAGVSQTPSNKVTEKGKYVELRCDPISGHTALYWYRQSLGQGPEFLIYFQGTGAADDSGLPNDRFFAVRPEGSVSTLKIQRTERGDSAVYLCASSSGGTGANVLTFGAGSRLTVL.

J is TRBJ1-2 and V is TRBV30; a weak D match, TRBD1 (6 bases). V was shortened by 1 base and J by 4 bases, with 19 bases between the two germline ends. This CDR3 is 16 amino acids long. Germline V gene sequence: CDR1 GTSNPN, CDR2 SVGIG (reference sequence). CDR3 sequence (DNA): TGTGCCTGGAGTGGATCCCACCGGGGACAAATCTATGGCTACACCTTC. This encodes CAWSGSHRGQIYGYTF.

This CDR3 reads CASSQDTGHPYQPQHF. The DNA of the CDR3 is TGCGCCAGCAGCCAAGATACTGGGCACCCATATCAGCCCCAGCATTTT. The rearrangement joins TRBV4-3 to TRBJ1-5; D is unresolved. The germline V gene encodes CDR1 LGHNA and CDR2 YSLEER. The CDR3 runs to 16 residues. The germline V and J ends were trimmed by 0 bases and 5 bases, with 14 bases remaining between them.

The chain links TRBV19 to TRBJ1-1; TRBD1 matches 7 bases. In germline, CDR1 is LNHDA, CDR2 SQIVND (reference sequence). The V and J ends lost 5 bases and 4 bases, in that order; junction bases with no gene match: 7. The length of the CDR3 is 14 residues. This CDR3 is CASSLRQGVTEAFF. CDR3 bases: TGTGCCAGTAGTCTGAGACAGGGAGTCACTGAAGCTTTCTTT.